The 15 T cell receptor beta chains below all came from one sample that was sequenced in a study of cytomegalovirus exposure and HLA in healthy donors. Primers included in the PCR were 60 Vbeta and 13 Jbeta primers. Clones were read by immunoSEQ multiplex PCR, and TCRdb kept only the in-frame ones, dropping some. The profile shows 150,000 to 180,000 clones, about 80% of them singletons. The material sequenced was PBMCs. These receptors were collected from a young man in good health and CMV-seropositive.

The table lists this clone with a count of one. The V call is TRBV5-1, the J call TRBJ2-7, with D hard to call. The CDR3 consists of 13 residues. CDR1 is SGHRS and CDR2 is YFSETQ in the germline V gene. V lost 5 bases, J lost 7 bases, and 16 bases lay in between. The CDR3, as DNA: TGCGCCAGCAGTTCGGTGGTGGCCGGGGAGCAGTACTTC. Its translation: CASSSVVAGEQYF.

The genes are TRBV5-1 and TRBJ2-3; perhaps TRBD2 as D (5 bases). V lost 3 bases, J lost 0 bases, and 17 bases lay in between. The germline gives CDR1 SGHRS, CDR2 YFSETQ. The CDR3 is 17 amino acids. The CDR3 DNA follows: TGCGCCAGCAGCTGGGGTGGCGGCGGGCCTAGCACAGATACGCAGTATTTT. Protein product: CASSWGGGGPSTDTQYF. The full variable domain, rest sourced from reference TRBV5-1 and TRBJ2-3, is KAGVTQTPRYLIKTRGQQVTLSCSPISGHRSVSWYQQTPGQGLQFLFEYFSETQRNKGNFPGRFSGRQFSNSRSEMNVSTLELGDSALYLCASSWGGGGPSTDTQYFGPGTRLTVL.

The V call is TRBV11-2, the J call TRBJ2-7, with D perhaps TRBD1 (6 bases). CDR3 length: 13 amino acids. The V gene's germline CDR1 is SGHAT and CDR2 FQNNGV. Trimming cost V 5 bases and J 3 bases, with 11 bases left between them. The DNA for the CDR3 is TGTGCCAGCAGCCACGGGACAAGCTACGAGCAGTACTTC. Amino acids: CASSHGTSYEQYF.

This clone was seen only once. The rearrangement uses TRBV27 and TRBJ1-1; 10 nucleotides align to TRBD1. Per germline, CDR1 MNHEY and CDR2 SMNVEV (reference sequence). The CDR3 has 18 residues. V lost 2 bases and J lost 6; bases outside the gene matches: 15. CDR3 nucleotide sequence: TGTGCCAGCAGTTTAAACTACCCGACAGGGGGCGTGTGGGCTGAAGCTTTCTTT. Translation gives CASSLNYPTGGVWAEAFF.

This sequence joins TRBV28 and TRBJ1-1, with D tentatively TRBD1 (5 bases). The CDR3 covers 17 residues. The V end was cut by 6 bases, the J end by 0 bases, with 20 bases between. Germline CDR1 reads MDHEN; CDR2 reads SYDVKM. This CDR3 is CASSTIDSGLMNTEAFF. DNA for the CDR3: TGTGCCAGCAGCACAATCGACTCGGGACTGATGAACACTGAAGCTTTCTTT.

The CDR3 loop reads CASSFRSVNTEAFF. CDR3 coding DNA: TGTGCCAGCAGCTTCCGTTCGGTGAACACTGAAGCTTTCTTT. The J gene is TRBJ1-1, the V gene TRBV4-2, with D unclear. V lost 5 bases, J lost 0 bases, and 10 bases lay in between. The germline V gene encodes CDR1 LGHNA and CDR2 YNFKEQ. The CDR3 runs to 14 residues.

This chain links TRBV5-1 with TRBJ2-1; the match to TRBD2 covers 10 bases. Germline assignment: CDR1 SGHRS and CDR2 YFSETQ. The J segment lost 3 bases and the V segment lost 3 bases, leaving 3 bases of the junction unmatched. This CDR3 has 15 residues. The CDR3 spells CASSYRTSGYNEQFF. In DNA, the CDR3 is TGCGCCAGCAGCTACCGGACTAGCGGCTACAATGAGCAGTTCTTC.

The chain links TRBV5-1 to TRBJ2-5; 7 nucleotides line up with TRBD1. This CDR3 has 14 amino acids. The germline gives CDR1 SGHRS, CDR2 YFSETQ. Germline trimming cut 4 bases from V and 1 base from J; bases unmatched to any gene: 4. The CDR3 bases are TGCGCCAGCAGCCCCGACAGGGTCCAAGAGACCCAGTACTTC. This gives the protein CASSPDRVQETQYF.

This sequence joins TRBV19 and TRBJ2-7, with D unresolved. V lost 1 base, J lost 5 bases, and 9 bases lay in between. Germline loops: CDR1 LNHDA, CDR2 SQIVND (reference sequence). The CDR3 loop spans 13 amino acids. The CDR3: CASSIAQNHEQYF. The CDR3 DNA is TGTGCCAGTAGTATAGCACAGAATCACGAGCAGTACTTC.

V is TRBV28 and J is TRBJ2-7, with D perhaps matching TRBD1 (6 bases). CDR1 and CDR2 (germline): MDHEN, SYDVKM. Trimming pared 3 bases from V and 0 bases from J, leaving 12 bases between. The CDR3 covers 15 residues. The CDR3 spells CASSFIGGHSYEQYF. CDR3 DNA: TGTGCCAGCAGTTTTATAGGGGGTCACTCCTACGAGCAGTACTTC. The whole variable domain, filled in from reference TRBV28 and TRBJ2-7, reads DVKVTQSSRYLVKRTGEKVFLECVQDMDHENMFWYRQDPGLGLRLIYFSYDVKMKEKGDIPEGYSVSREKKERFSLILESASTNQTSMYLCASSFIGGHSYEQYFGPGTRLTVT.

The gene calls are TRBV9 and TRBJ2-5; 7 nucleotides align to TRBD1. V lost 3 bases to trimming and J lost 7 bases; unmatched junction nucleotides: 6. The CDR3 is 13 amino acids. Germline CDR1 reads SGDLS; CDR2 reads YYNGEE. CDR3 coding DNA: TGTGCCAGCAGCGCAGAGGGACAGCCGACCCAGTACTTC. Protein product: CASSAEGQPTQYF.

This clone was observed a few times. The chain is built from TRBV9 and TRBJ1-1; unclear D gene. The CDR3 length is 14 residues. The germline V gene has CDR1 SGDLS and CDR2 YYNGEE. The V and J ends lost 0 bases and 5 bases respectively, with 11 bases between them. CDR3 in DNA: TGTGCCAGCAGCGTAGCTGGCGGAGGAACTGAAGCTTTCTTT. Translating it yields CASSVAGGGTEAFF.

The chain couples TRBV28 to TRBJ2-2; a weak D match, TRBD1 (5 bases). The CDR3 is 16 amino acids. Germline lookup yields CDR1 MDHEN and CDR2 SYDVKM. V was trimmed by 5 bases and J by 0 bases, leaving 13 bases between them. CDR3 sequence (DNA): TGTGCCAGCAGTCCTGTGGGGCGTTCGAACACCGGGGAGCTGTTTTTT. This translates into CASSPVGRSNTGELFF. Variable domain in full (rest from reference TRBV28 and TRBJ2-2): DVKVTQSSRYLVKRTGEKVFLECVQDMDHENMFWYRQDPGLGLRLIYFSYDVKMKEKGDIPEGYSVSREKKERFSLILESASTNQTSMYLCASSPVGRSNTGELFFGEGSRLTVL.

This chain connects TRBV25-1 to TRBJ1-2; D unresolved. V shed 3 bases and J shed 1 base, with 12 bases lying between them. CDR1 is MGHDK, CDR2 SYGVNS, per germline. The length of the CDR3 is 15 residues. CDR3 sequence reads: CASSDYGELNYGYTF. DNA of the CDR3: TGTGCCAGCAGTGATTACGGGGAGCTTAACTATGGCTACACCTTC.

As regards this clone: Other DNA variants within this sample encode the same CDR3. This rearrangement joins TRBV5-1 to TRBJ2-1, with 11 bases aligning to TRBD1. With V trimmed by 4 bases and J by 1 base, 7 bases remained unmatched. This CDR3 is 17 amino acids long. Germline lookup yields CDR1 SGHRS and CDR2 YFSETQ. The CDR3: CASSPNRDRGSYNEQFF. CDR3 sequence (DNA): TGCGCCAGCAGCCCCAATCGGGACAGGGGGTCCTACAATGAGCAGTTCTTC.